This is a list of T cell receptor beta chains from one sample in a study of human T cells and chemical hapten exposure. One entry per CDR3 protein results from TCRdb running MiXCR on the RACE reads. The table includes about 100,000 distinct CDR3 sequences, about 11% detected once. Sequencing used whole blood, obtained in connection with sensitization to the hapten diphenylcyclopropenone (DPC). These receptor sequences come from a woman aged 40-49 years with alopecia areata. Some clones in this sample may be carry-over from other donors' samples. The CDR3 runs from the conserved cysteine through the conserved F or W. A D gene is named only where the DNA matches it firmly. The size field is filled for only some rows; it gives once, few, many or a size class.

TRBV7-2	-	few	TRBJ1-3	CASSLGWGASGNTIYF	TGTGCCAGCAGCTTAGGTTGGGGGGCCTCTGGAAACACCATATATTTT
TRBV6-5	-	many	TRBJ1-6	CASSTGRDSPLHF	TGTGCCAGCAGTACAGGGAGAGATTCACCCCTCCACTTT
TRBV20-1	TRBD1	-	TRBJ1-5	CSARGRGNQPQHF	TGCTCTGCAAGGGGGCGCGGCAATCAGCCCCAGCATTTT
TRBV29-1	-	-	TRBJ1-2	CSASSGVYGYTF	TGCAGCGCCTCTTCTGGGGTCTATGGCTACACCTTC
TRBV10-2	-	many	TRBJ2-3	CASRDRDTLTDTQYF	TGCGCCAGCAGGGACCGGGACACTCTCACAGATACGCAGTATTTT
TRBV28	-	many	TRBJ1-1	CASSLPTVADTEAFF	TGTGCCAGCAGTTTACCTACGGTAGCGGACACTGAAGCTTTCTTT
TRBV29-1	-	-	TRBJ1-1	CSVRNRGDTEAFF	TGCAGCGTCCGCAACAGAGGGGACACTGAAGCTTTCTTT
TRBV29-1	-	many	TRBJ2-7	CSVLSGGAYEQYF	TGCAGCGTTCTTAGCGGAGGAGCCTACGAGCAGTACTTC
TRBV6-6	-	few	TRBJ1-1	CACQPGRHSTEAFF	TGTGCCTGCCAACCGGGGCGTCATAGCACTGAAGCTTTCTTT
TRBV7-2	TRBD1	few	TRBJ1-2	CASSSGPGQGYGYTF	TGTGCCAGCAGCTCAGGACCGGGACAGGGCTATGGCTACACCTTC
TRBV11-3	-	-	TRBJ2-5	CASSPGGAYQETQYF	TGTGCCAGCAGCCCAGGGGGGGCGTACCAAGAGACCCAGTACTTC
TRBV11-2	-	few	TRBJ2-1	CASSPIVGFEQFF	TGTGCCAGCAGCCCAATTGTAGGGTTTGAGCAGTTCTTC
TRBV19	TRBD2	few	TRBJ2-4	CASSTPGGVIQYF	TGTGCCAGTAGTACCCCGGGGGGGGTCATTCAGTACTTC